The 25 T cell receptor beta chains reported below all come from one sample, sequenced in a study of blood T cell repertoires in COVID-19 (TCRdb year 2020). Library preparation used the immunoSEQ multiplex PCR assay. Entries here come from immuneACCESS through TCRdb and include only in-frame sequences with V and J called. Some clones fail to appear in such tables; in the studies checked, an unresolved V gene covers under half of the shortfall, and the cause of the remainder is unknown. The sample table holds 200,000 to 250,000 clones, of which approximately 82% were seen once. Clones ranked in the top ten supply 15% of the sample. Sequencing was done on a sample of PBMCs or T cells enriched from blood (not recorded which). The receptors stem from a man aged 40-55 years who had recovered from COVID-19.

A single count supports this clone. The chain carries TRBV25-1 and TRBJ1-5, with D possibly matching TRBD1 (6 bases). This CDR3 region has 16 residues. Germline-derived CDR1 and CDR2 are MGHDK and SYGVNS. Trimming pared 3 bases from V and 1 base from J, leaving 13 bases between. The CDR3 bases are TGTGCCAGCAGTGATTCTGGGGGCATAAGCAATCAGCCCCAGCATTTT. This sequence encodes CASSDSGGISNQPQHF. Looking up the rest from reference TRBV25-1 and TRBJ1-5 gives the full variable domain: EADIYQTPRYLVIGTGKKITLECSQTMGHDKMYWYQQDPGMELHLIHYSYGVNSTEKGDLSSESTVSRIRTEHFPLTLESARPSHTSQYLCASSDSGGISNQPQHFGDGTRLSIL.

The chain employs TRBV27 and TRBJ2-3, with 8 bases fitting TRBD2. There are 14 residues in the CDR3. After removal of 8 bases from V and 4 bases from J, the junction contained 8 bases not matched to a gene. Germline values: CDR1 MNHEY, CDR2 SMNVEV (reference sequence). The CDR3 DNA is TGTGCCAGCCGCGGGACTAGGGCCCCAGATACGCAGTATTTT. Its protein is CASRGTRAPDTQYF.

The chain joins TRBV27 to TRBJ2-7, with 11 bases that match TRBD1. The CDR3 length is 16 residues. The V gene's germline CDR1 is MNHEY and CDR2 SMNVEV (reference sequence). V shed 7 bases and J 3 bases; nucleotides not matched to a gene: 11. This CDR3 is CASTSISGTGGYEQYF. The CDR3 nucleotides read TGTGCCAGCACTTCAATTTCCGGGACAGGGGGCTACGAGCAGTACTTC.

In this sample, this clone turned up a few times. The V and J genes are TRBV12-3 or TRBV12-4 and TRBJ2-1, with D possibly TRBD2 on 6 matching bases. The CDR3 sequence is 12 residues long. Trimming took off 3 bases at V and 14 bases at J, with 14 bases between the two ends. CDR3 region: CASSFRGDIKFF. CDR3 nucleotides: TGTGCCAGCAGTTTTCGCGGGGATATTAAGTTCTTC.

The genes are TRBV28 and TRBJ1-1; no clear D gene. CDR3 length equals 15 residues. The V gene lost 8 bases and the J gene lost 3 bases, with 19 bases spanning the gap. Germline V gives CDR1 MDHEN, CDR2 SYDVKM. Here the CDR3 DNA reads TGTGCCAGCCTCAAAGGCCTGGCAGCGGACACTGAAGCTTTCTTT. It codes for CASLKGLAADTEAFF.

This chain uses TRBV5-1 with TRBJ2-3, with 9 bases aligning to TRBD2. This CDR3 region has 15 residues. Germline V gene data show CDR1 as SGHRS and CDR2 as YFSETQ. Trimming removed 2 bases from V and 2 bases from J; junction bases left unmatched: 3. The CDR3 nucleotides are TGCGCCAGCAGCTTTCGCGGGGGGGCCACAGATACGCAGTATTTT. Amino acids: CASSFRGGATDTQYF.

This clone is a singleton in its sample. The chain recombines TRBV27 with TRBJ1-6, with D possibly TRBD1 on 5 matching bases. V gave up 5 bases and J gave up 10 bases, with 24 bases separating them. Germline values: CDR1 MNHEY, CDR2 SMNVEV (reference sequence). There are 17 residues in the CDR3. As DNA, the CDR3 is TGTGCCAGCAGTCTTGACGCGGGACTCACAATAAGGTCACCCCTCCACTTT. Its protein product is CASSLDAGLTIRSPLHF.

The chain links TRBV1 to TRBJ1-1; the D call TRBD1 from the table was never checked on the DNA. TRBV1 is noted as a pseudogene. The CDR3 is made up of 15 amino acids. This CDR3 is CTSSLLTGENTEAFF. In DNA form, the CDR3 reads TGCACCAGCAGTCTCCTGACAGGGGAGAACACTGAAGCTTTCTTT.

The chain has TRBV5-5 and TRBJ1-1; 10 positions agree with TRBD1. With 1 base clipped from V and 4 bases from J, the junction kept 7 bases outside the gene matches. Germline V gives CDR1 SGHKS, CDR2 YYEKEE (reference sequence). This CDR3 is 16 amino acids long. CDR3 nucleotide sequence: TGTGCCAGCAGCTTGTTCTACCGACAGGGGGCCACTGAAGCTTTCTTT. Translated: CASSLFYRQGATEAFF.

The rearrangement links TRBV7-8 to TRBJ2-2; 8 bases line up with TRBD2. This CDR3 has 16 amino acids. The V and J ends lost 6 bases and 7 bases, in that order; junction bases with no gene match: 13. Germline V gene lookup returns CDR1 SGHVS and CDR2 FQNEAQ. The chain's CDR3 is CASRTHLLAGLGELFF. The CDR3 nucleotides read TGTGCCAGCAGGACCCACCTCTTAGCGGGACTCGGGGAGCTGTTTTTT.

The V call is TRBV5-1, the J call TRBJ1-3, with D possibly matching TRBD1 (5 bases). The CDR3 is 14 amino acids. The V gene's germline CDR1 is SGHRS and CDR2 YFSETQ. Trimming cost V 4 bases and J 0 bases, with 8 bases left between them. The CDR3 sequence is CASSQGNSGNTIYF. Here the CDR3 DNA reads TGCGCCAGCAGCCAGGGCAACTCTGGAAACACCATATATTTT. The complete variable domain, with remaining parts taken from reference TRBV5-1 and TRBJ1-3, reads KAGVTQTPRYLIKTRGQQVTLSCSPISGHRSVSWYQQTPGQGLQFLFEYFSETQRNKGNFPGRFSGRQFSNSRSEMNVSTLELGDSALYLCASSQGNSGNTIYFGEGSWLTVV.

This clone has a single count. The chain uses TRBV3-1 (or the pseudogene TRBV3-2) and TRBJ2-5, with 12 bases identical to TRBD2. The CDR3 has 16 amino acids. Germline CDR1 and CDR2: LGHDT and YNNKEL (reference sequence). V was clipped by 3 bases and J by 1 base; unmatched bases: 3. The CDR3 DNA is TGTGCCAGCAGCCAGACTAGCGGGGGTTTCCAAGAGACCCAGTACTTC. This sequence encodes CASSQTSGGFQETQYF.

The chain employs TRBV6-5 and TRBJ1-3; possible D gene TRBD1, 5 bases. Germline assignment: CDR1 MNHEY and CDR2 SVGAGI. CDR3 size: 12 residues. The V end was cut by 8 bases, the J end by 4 bases, with 9 bases between. The CDR3 region has the DNA TGTGCCAGCGGGAGGGACGGAAACACCATATATTTT. It translates to CASGRDGNTIYF.

The chain has TRBV12-3 or TRBV12-4 and TRBJ2-7; unclear D gene. The CDR3 has 13 residues. V dropped 3 bases and J dropped 2 bases, with 8 bases sitting between them. This CDR3 is CASSLASPYEQYF. The DNA for the CDR3 is TGTGCCAGCAGTTTGGCCTCCCCCTACGAGCAGTACTTC.

The genes are TRBV5-8 and TRBJ2-2; tentatively, D is TRBD1 (6 bases). The V and J ends lost 6 bases and 6 bases respectively, with 15 bases between them. The germline CDR1 and CDR2 sequences are SGHTS and YDEGEE. The CDR3 contains 14 residues. The CDR3: CASNTGTKAGELFF. CDR3 coding DNA: TGTGCCAGCAACACCGGGACAAAGGCCGGGGAGCTGTTTTTT.

The chain joins TRBV10-2 to TRBJ2-7; 11 positions agree with TRBD2. The CDR3 totals 13 residues. V trimming: 0 bases; J trimming: 13 bases; junction bases outside the gene matches: 5. Looked up from germline, CDR1 is WSHSY and CDR2 is SAAADI. CDR3 protein: CASSESTTSGKYF. DNA for the CDR3: TGCGCCAGCAGTGAGTCTACGACTAGCGGGAAATACTTC.

CDR3 loop: CASSGGDRLGQYF. The DNA for the CDR3 is TGTGCCAGCAGTGGGGGGGACCGCCTCGGGCAGTACTTC. The chain couples TRBV2 to TRBJ2-7; D possibly corresponds to TRBD2 (6 bases). Trimming left V 4 bases short and J 9 bases short, with 16 bases between. The CDR3 has 13 residues. Germline V gene data show CDR1 as SNHLY and CDR2 as FYNNEI.

The V call is TRBV3-1 (or the pseudogene TRBV3-2), the J call TRBJ2-5; the D is unclear. The CDR3 spans 10 residues. Trimming left V 6 bases short and J 5 bases short, with 4 bases between. The germline gives CDR1 LGHDT, CDR2 YNNKEL (reference sequence). In nucleotides, the CDR3 is TGTGCCAGCAGTCAGGAGACCCAGTACTTC. Amino acids: CASSQETQYF.

V gene TRBV7-9 combines with J gene TRBJ1-2, with D perhaps matching TRBD1 (5 bases). This CDR3 is 12 amino acids long. Germline CDR1 SEHNR, CDR2 FQNEAQ (reference sequence). Trimming removed 2 bases from V and 6 bases from J, with 7 bases in between. CDR3 sequence: CASSLFRDGYTF. In DNA form, the CDR3 reads TGTGCCAGCAGCTTATTCAGGGATGGCTACACCTTC.

CDR3 coding DNA: TGTGCCAGCAGGGAGCGGGGTCCCTACGAGCAGTACTTC. Its translation: CASRERGPYEQYF. V gene TRBV6-5 combines with J gene TRBJ2-7, with 7 bases lining up with TRBD2. The CDR3 loop spans 13 amino acids. Germline trimming cut 6 bases from V and 2 bases from J; bases unmatched to any gene: 4. Germline lookup yields CDR1 MNHEY and CDR2 SVGAGI.

CDR3 coding DNA: TGTGCCAGCAGTAGACGTCCCTCACCGACCCCAAGGGGAGGGGGGGAGCAGTACTTC. Its protein product is CASSRRPSPTPRGGGEQYF. The chain recombines TRBV2 with TRBJ2-7; TRBD2 is a possible D gene (7 bases). The CDR3 is 19 residues long. V lost 5 bases and J 7 bases, leaving 33 bases between the germline ends. Germline V CDR1 and CDR2: SNHLY, FYNNEI.

The V call is TRBV5-1, the J call TRBJ2-6, with a possible D match to TRBD1 (5 bases). The CDR3 covers 15 residues. V lost 3 bases and J 3 bases, leaving 10 bases between the germline ends. CDR1 and CDR2 from the germline V gene are SGHRS and YFSETQ. The CDR3 DNA is TGCGCCAGCAGCTCACAGGCTTTTGGGGCCAACGTCCTGACTTTC. Translating it yields CASSSQAFGANVLTF.

The genes are TRBV2 and TRBJ1-5; TRBD1 aligns across 8 bases. V was pared by 3 bases and J by 2 bases, with 3 bases of the junction left unmatched. The germline V gene has CDR1 SNHLY and CDR2 FYNNEI. The length of the CDR3 is 15 residues. As DNA, the CDR3 is TGTGCCAGCAGTGAGGAACAGGGGGGCAATCAGCCCCAGCATTTT. It is translated as CASSEEQGGNQPQHF. The full variable domain, in which reference TRBV2 and TRBJ1-5 provide the parts outside the CDR3, is EPEVTQTPSHQVTQMGQEVILRCVPISNHLYFYWYRQILGQKVEFLVSFYNNEISEKSEIFDDQFSVERPDGSNFTLKIRSTKLEDSAMYFCASSEEQGGNQPQHFGDGTRLSIL.

The gene calls are TRBV4-1 and TRBJ2-1; TRBD2 matches at 10 bases. CDR1 is MGHRA, CDR2 YSYEKL, per germline. The CDR3 covers 16 residues. V shed 0 bases, J shed 8 bases, and the junction held 7 bases outside the gene matches. DNA of the CDR3: TGCGCCAGCAGCCAAGAGATAGCGGGGGGCCGGGATGAGCAGTTCTTC. Its translation: CASSQEIAGGRDEQFF.

This sequence joins TRBV4-1 and TRBJ2-2; 11 nucleotides agree with TRBD2. V lost 3 bases, J lost 5 bases, and 14 bases stayed unmatched. The CDR3 totals 19 residues. The V gene's germline CDR1 is MGHRA and CDR2 YSYEKL. CDR3 DNA: TGCGCCAGCAGCCACGATATTCTAGCGGGAGGCTTAGGGACCGGGGAGCTGTTTTTT. This translates into CASSHDILAGGLGTGELFF.